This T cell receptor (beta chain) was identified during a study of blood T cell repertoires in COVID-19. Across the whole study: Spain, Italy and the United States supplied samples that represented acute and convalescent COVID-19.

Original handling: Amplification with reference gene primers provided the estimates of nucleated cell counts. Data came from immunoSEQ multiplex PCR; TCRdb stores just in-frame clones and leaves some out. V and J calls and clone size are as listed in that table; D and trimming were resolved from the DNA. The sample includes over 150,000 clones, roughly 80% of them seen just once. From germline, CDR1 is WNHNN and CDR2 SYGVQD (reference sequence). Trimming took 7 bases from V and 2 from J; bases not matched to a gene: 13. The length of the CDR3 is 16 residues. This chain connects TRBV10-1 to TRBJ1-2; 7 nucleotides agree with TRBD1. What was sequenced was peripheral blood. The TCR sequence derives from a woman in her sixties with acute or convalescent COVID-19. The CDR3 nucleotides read TGCGCCAGCACCCCGAGAATCACAGGGGACAACTATGGCTACACCTTC. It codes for CASTPRITGDNYGYTF.